The rows below give T cell receptor beta chains drawn from one sample of a study of T cell changes during pregnancy in multiple sclerosis. Profiled with immunoSEQ multiplex PCR; TCRdb holds only in-frame clones, not every one. Of roughly 110,000 clones listed, under 95% are singletons. Sequenced material: peripheral blood, taken before pregnancy. Source of these receptors: a female donor with multiple sclerosis, enrolled in a pregnancy study. Both conserved end residues are part of each CDR3. The D gene is left open where the match is weak. For some rows the clone size is stated as once, few or many, or as a class when expanded; others skip it.

v_call	j_call	d_call	clone_size	cdr3_aa	cdr3_nt
TRBV5-1	TRBJ2-7	-	-	CASSLAIQAEHLYEQYF	TGCGCCAGCAGCTTGGCCATACAGGCTGAGCACCTCTACGAGCAGTACTTC
TRBV18	TRBJ2-7	TRBD2	-	CASSPGLVSYEQYF	TGTGCCAGCTCACCGGGACTAGTTTCCTACGAGCAGTACTTC
TRBV9	TRBJ1-1	TRBD1	-	CASSGDTGVTEAFF	TGTGCCAGCAGCGGAGACACAGGGGTCACTGAAGCTTTCTTT
TRBV28	TRBJ1-2	-	-	CASSLDDRYDGYTF	TGTGCCAGCAGCCTAGACGACAGATACGATGGCTACACCTTC
TRBV10-3	TRBJ2-7	TRBD2	-	CAISETSGIFYEQYF	TGTGCCATCAGTGAGACTAGCGGGATTTTTTACGAGCAGTACTTC
TRBV28	TRBJ2-5	TRBD2	-	CASSSGLAGAGETQYF	TGTGCCAGCAGTTCTGGACTAGCGGGAGCAGGGGAGACCCAGTACTTC
TRBV29-1	TRBJ1-1	-	-	CSVPGWVVREEDTEAFF	TGCAGCGTTCCGGGGTGGGTAGTTAGAGAAGAGGACACTGAAGCTTTCTTT
TRBV4-3	TRBJ2-1	TRBD2	once	CASSQVQAGGGSSYNEQFF	TGCGCCAGCAGCCAAGTTCAAGCGGGGGGCGGGAGCTCCTACAATGAGCAGTTCTTC
TRBV9	TRBJ2-5	TRBD2	-	CASSVGGGGALETQYF	TGTGCCAGCAGCGTAGGGGGCGGGGGGGCTTTGGAGACCCAGTACTTC
TRBV19	TRBJ1-1	-	-	CASSTEGTPNTEAFF	TGTGCCAGTAGTACCGAAGGGACACCGAACACTGAAGCTTTCTTT
TRBV6-1	TRBJ1-5	-	-	CASSEARVFGNQPQHF	TGTGCCAGCAGTGAAGCTCGAGTATTTGGCAATCAGCCCCAGCATTTT
TRBV14	TRBJ1-2	-	-	CASSQARQAPNGYTF	TGTGCCAGCAGCCAAGCTCGGCAGGCCCCGAATGGCTACACCTTC
TRBV5-4	TRBJ1-5	-	-	CASSPVFPRVNQPQHF	TGTGCCAGCAGCCCCGTTTTCCCGAGGGTAAATCAGCCCCAGCATTTT
TRBV5-1	TRBJ2-3	TRBD2	-	CASSPRWEGDTQYF	TGCGCCAGCAGCCCCCGTTGGGAGGGAGATACGCAGTATTTT
TRBV30	TRBJ1-1	TRBD1	-	CAWSLGTVNTEAFF	TGTGCCTGGAGTCTAGGGACAGTAAACACTGAAGCTTTCTTT
TRBV9	TRBJ2-7	TRBD2	-	CASSPRGVAGGGEQYF	TGTGCCAGCAGCCCCCGTGGGGTAGCGGGAGGAGGGGAGCAGTACTTC
TRBV6-6	TRBJ2-2	TRBD1	-	CASGRTGATGELFF	TGTGCCAGCGGGCGGACAGGGGCCACCGGGGAGCTGTTTTTT